The subject of this entry is one TCR beta chain. The entry originates in a study of T cell responses to AZD1222 COVID-19 vaccine. The CDR3 has 16 residues. V dropped 6 bases and J dropped 4; count of bases not matched to a gene: 7. CDR1 and CDR2 (germline): MDHEN, SYDVKM. Using immunoSEQ multiplex PCR, the repertoire was profiled, and TCRdb retains in-frame clones only, with some absent. The sample records 90,000 to 120,000 clones, over 80% being singletons. The rearrangement uses TRBV28 and TRBJ2-1; 12 nucleotides agree with TRBD2. The source of this sequence is an adult who received the AZD1222 COVID-19 vaccine. This specimen consisted of peripheral blood, obtained 28 days after the second AZD1222 dose. For the CDR3, the DNA is TGTGCCAGCAGAACAACTAGCGGGGGGCGATACAATGAGCAGTTCTTC. This gives the protein CASRTTSGGRYNEQFF.